A single T cell receptor beta chain is shown here with its context. Its antigen remains unknown. These data belong to a study of vaccination and CD4 T cells after COVID-19. Study in general: Median time from second vaccine dose to sampling was less than 85 days (14 to 241).

Germline loops: CDR1 MNHEY, CDR2 SVGAGI. This CDR3 has 16 residues. V was clipped by 0 bases and J by 8 bases, with 19 bases between them. Cultured CD4+ T-cell DNA underwent Oncomine TCR Beta short-read sequencing. Via MiXCR, TCRdb re-called the PCR reads, giving one row per CDR3 protein. The sample has thousands of distinct CDR3 sequences; 45% to 65% are singletons. Noted treatment: approximately nine-day PBMC culture with coronavirus spike peptide pools or control peptides (ViraFEST assay). One should note that the unexposed donor's CD4+ T cells were collected before the COVID-19 pandemic (2011-2018). Whenever cell numbers allowed, CD4+ T cells from unexposed donors were probed with SARS-CoV-2 S/N and four cold-coronavirus spikes.

The chain uses TRBV6-5 and TRBJ1-2; maybe TRBD1 (5 bases). The TCR was taken from a human donor in good health. Sample: CD4+ T cells from blood, cultured in vitro. CDR3 bases: TGTGCCAGCAGTTACTCGGTGGAGGGGAGGATCGAGGGCTACACCTTC. This translates into CASSYSVEGRIEGYTF.